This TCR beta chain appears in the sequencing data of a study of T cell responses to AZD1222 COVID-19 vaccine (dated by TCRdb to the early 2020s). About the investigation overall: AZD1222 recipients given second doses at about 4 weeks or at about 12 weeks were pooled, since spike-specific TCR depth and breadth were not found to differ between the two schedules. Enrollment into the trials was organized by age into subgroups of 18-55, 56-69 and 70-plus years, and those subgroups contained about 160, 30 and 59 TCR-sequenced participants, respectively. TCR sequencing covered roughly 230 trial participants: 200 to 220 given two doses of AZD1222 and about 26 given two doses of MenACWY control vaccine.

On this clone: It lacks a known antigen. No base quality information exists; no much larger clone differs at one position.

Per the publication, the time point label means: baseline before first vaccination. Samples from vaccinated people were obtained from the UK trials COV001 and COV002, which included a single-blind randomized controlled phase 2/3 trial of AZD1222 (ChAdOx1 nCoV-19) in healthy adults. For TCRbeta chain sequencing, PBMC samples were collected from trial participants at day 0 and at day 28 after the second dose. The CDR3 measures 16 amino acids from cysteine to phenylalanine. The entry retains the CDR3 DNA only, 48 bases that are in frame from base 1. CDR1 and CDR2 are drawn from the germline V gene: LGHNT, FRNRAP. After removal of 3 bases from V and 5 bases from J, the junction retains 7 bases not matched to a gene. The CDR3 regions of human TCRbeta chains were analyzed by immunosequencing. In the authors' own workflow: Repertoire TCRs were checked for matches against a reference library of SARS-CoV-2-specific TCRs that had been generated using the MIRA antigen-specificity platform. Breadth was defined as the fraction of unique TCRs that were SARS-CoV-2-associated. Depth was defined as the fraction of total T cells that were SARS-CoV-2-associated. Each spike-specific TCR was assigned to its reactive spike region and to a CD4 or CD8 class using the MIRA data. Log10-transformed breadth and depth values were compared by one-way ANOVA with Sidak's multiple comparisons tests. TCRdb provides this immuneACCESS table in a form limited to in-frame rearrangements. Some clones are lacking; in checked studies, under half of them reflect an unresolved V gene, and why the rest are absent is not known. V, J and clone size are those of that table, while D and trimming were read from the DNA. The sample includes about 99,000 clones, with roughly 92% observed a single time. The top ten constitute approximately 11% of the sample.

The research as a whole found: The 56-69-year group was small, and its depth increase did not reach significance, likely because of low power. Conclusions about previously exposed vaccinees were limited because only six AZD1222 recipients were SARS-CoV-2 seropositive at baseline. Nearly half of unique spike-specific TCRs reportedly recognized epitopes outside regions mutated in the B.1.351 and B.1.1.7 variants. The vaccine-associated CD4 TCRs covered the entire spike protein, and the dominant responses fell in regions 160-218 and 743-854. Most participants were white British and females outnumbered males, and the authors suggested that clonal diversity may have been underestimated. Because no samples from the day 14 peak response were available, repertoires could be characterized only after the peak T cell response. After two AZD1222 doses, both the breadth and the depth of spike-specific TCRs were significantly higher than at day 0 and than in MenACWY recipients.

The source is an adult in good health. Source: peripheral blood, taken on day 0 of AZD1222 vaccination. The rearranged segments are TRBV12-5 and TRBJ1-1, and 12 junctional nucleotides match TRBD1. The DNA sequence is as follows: TGTGCTAGTGGTTTTGGGACAGGGGGCGCAAAAACTGAAGCTTTCTTT. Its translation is CASGFGTGGAKTEAFF.